The subject of this entry is one TCR beta chain. It lacks a known antigen. Per-base qualities were not stored, and no clone one base away is much larger. This sample was sequenced with an Illumina HiSeq 1500. Using fastp at Q25 and MiXCR, TCRdb reprocessed the public reads and kept productive beta chains. Here each entry gathers all rows of one CDR3 protein and keeps the most common genes and DNA. Here the sample has roughly 340,000 distinct CDR3 sequences; under 35% occur a single time. 20% of the sample lies in the top ten. This specimen's treatment or condition label, per the study, means: in vitro stimulation with specific CMV peptide epitopes to enrich CMV-specific T cells. This entry belongs to a study of T cell repertoires in cytomegalovirus infection (dated by TCRdb to 2018 to 2020). Regarding the complete study: Alongside well-studied HLA-B-restricted epitopes, the peptide stimulations were aimed at recently identified HLA-C-restricted CMV epitopes, whose presentation resists viral immunomodulation. Donor HLA type was relevant to the analysis, because carriage of CMV infection together with the matching HLA type was indicated by public TCR beta signatures. Broader findings and caveats from the paper: Cumulative frequency of public TCR beta family members discriminated carriers of CMV infection plus the relevant HLA type in this cohort and an independent approximately 370-donor cohort. The ex vivo response was dominated by HLA-C-restricted CMV-specific TCR beta clonotypes, which also provided the single most frequent clonotype in two of eight donors.

CDR1 and CDR2 are drawn from the germline V gene: MGHRA, YSYEKL. There are 16 amino acids in the CDR3, from cysteine to phenylalanine inclusive. Only the CDR3 part of the read is kept: 48 bases, read in frame from the first base. The trim is 4 bases for V and 2 bases for J, with a gap of 15 bases between the germline ends. This sequence was found in a human donor in good health (CMV status not recorded). Some clones in this sample may be carry-over from other donors' samples. This specimen consisted of cultured PBMCs, obtained from culture after CMV antigen stimulation. The sequence joins TRBV4-1 to TRBJ1-5, with TRBD1 as a weak D call on 5 bases. The CDR3 has the sequence CASSRAGGLGNQPQHF. The DNA is TGCGCCAGCAGCCGCGCTGGGGGGTTGGGCAATCAGCCCCAGCATTTT.